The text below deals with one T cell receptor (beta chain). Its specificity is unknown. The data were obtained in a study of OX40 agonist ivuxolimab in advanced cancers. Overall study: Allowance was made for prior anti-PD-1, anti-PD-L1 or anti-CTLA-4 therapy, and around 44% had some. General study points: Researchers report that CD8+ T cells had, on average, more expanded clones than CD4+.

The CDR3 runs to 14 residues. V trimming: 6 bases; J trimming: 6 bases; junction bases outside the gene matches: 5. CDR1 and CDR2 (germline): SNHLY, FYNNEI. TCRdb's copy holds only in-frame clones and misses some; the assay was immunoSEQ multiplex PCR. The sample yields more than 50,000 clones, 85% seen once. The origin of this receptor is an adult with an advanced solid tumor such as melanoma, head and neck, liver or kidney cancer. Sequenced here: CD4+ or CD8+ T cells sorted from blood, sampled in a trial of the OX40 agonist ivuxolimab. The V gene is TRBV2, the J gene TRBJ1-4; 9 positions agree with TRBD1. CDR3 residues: CASRDRGVDEKLFF. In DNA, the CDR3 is TGTGCCAGCAGGGACAGGGGAGTGGATGAAAAACTGTTTTTT.